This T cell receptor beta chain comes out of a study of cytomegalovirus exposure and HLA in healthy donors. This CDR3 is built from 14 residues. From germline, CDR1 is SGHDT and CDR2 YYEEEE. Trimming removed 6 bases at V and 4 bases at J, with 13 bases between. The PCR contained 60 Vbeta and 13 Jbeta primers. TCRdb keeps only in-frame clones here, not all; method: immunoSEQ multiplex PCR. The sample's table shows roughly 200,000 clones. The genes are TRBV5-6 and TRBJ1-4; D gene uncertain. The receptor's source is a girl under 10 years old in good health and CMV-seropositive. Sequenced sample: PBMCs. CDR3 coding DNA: TGTGCCAGCACTAGAGGGAGTTTTAATGAAAAACTGTTTTTT. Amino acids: CASTRGSFNEKLFF.